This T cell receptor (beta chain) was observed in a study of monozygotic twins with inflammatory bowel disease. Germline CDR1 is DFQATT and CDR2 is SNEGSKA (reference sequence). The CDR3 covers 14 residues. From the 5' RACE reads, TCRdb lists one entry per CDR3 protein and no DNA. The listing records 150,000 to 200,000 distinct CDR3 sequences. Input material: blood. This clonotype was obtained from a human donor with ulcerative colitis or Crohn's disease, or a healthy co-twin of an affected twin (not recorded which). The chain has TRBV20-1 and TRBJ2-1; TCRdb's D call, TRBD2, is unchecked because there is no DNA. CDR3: CSALSGSDWNEQFF.